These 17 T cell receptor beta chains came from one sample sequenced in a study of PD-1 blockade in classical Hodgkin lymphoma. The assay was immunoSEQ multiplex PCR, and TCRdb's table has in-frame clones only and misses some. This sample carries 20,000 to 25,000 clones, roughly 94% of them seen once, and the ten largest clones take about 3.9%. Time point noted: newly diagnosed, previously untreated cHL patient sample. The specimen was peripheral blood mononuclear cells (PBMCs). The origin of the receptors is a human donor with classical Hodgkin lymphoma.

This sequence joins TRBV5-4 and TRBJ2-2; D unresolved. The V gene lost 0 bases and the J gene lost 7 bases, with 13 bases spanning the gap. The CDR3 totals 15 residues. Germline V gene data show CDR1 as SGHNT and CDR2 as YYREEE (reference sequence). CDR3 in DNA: TGTGCCAGCAGCTTGGGGTCGCCGTGGGGCGGGGAGCTGTTTTTT. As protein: CASSLGSPWGGELFF.

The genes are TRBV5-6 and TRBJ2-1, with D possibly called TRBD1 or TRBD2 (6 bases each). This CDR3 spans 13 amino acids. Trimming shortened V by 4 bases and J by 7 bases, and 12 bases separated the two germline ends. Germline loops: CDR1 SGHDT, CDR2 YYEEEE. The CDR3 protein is CASSPTGRNEQFF. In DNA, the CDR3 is TGTGCCAGCAGCCCTACAGGGAGGAATGAGCAGTTCTTC.

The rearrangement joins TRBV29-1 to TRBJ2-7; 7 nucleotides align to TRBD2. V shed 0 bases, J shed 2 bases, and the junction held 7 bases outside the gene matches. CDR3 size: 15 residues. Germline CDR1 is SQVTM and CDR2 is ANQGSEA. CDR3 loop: CSVEDDAGATYEQYF. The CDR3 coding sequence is TGCAGCGTTGAAGATGATGCGGGAGCCACCTACGAGCAGTACTTC.

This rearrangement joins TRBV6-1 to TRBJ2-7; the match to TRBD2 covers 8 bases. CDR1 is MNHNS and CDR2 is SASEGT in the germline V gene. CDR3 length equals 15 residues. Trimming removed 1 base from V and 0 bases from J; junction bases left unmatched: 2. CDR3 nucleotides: TGTGCCAGCAGTGAAGAGAGCGGGAGCTCCTACGAGCAGTACTTC. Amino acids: CASSEESGSSYEQYF.

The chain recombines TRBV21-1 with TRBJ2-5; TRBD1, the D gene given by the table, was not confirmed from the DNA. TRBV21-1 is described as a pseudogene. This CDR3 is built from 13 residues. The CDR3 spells CARKDWGRETQYF. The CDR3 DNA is TGTGCCAGGAAAGACTGGGGGCGAGAGACCCAGTACTTC.

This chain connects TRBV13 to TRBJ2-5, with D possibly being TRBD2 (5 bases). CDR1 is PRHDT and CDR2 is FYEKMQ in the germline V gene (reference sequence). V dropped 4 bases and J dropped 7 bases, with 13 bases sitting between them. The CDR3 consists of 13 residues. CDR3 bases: TGTGCCAGCAGCTCGACTACGGGTGGGACCCAGTACTTC. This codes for CASSSTTGGTQYF.

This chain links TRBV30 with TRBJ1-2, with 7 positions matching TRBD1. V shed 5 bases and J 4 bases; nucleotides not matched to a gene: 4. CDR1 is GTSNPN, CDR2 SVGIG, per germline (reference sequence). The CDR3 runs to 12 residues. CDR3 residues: CAWADRAYGYTF. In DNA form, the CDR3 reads TGTGCCTGGGCCGACAGGGCCTATGGCTACACCTTC.

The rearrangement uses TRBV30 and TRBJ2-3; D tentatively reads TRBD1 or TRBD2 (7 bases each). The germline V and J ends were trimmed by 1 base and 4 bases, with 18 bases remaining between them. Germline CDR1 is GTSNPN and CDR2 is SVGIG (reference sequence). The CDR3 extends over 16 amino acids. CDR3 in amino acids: CAWSGGGGRDADTQYF. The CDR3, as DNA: TGTGCCTGGAGTGGAGGGGGCGGGAGAGACGCAGATACGCAGTATTTT.

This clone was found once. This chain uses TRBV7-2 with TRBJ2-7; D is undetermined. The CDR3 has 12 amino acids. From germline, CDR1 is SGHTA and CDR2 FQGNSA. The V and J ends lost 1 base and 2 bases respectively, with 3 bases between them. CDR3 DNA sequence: TGTGCCAGCAGCTTAGAGACCTACGAGCAGTACTTC. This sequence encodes CASSLETYEQYF. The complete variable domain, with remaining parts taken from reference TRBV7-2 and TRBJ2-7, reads GAGVSQSPSNKVTEKGKDVELRCDPISGHTALYWYRQSLGQGLEFLIYFQGNSAPDKSGLPSDRFSAERTGGSVSTLTIQRTQQEDSAVYLCASSLETYEQYFGPGTRLTVT.

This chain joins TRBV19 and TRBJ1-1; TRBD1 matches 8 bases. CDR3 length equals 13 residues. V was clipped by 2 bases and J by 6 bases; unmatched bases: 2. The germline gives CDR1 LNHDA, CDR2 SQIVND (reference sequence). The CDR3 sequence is CASSIIQGAEAFF. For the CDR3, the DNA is TGTGCCAGTAGTATAATACAGGGGGCTGAAGCTTTCTTT.

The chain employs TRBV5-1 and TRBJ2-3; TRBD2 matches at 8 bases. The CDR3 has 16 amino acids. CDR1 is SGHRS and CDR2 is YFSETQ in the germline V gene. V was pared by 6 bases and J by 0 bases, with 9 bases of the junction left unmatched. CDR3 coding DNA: TGCGCCAGCAAGAGATTAGCGGGACCTAGCACAGATACGCAGTATTTT. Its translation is CASKRLAGPSTDTQYF.

The CDR3 DNA reads as TGTGCCAGCAGCTTGGGTTTAAGCGGTTATGAGCAGTTCTTC. Translating it yields CASSLGLSGYEQFF. The chain carries TRBV5-8 and TRBJ2-1, with a possible D match to TRBD2 (5 bases). Trimming stripped 0 bases from V and 8 bases from J, with 12 bases between. CDR1 is SGHTS, CDR2 YDEGEE, per germline. The CDR3 runs to 14 residues. Looking up the rest from reference TRBV5-8 and TRBJ2-1 gives the full variable domain: EAGVTQSPTHLIKTRGQQATLRCSPISGHTSVYWYQQALGLGLQFLLWYDEGEERNRGNFPPRFSGRQFPNYSSELNVNALELEDSALYLCASSLGLSGYEQFFGPGTRLTVL.

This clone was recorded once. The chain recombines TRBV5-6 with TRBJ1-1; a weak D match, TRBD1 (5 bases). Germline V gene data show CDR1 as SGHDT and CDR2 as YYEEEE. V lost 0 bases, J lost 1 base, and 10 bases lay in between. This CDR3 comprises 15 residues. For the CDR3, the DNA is TGTGCCAGCAGCTTGGCCCCGGGGACGAACACTGAAGCTTTCTTT. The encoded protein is CASSLAPGTNTEAFF.

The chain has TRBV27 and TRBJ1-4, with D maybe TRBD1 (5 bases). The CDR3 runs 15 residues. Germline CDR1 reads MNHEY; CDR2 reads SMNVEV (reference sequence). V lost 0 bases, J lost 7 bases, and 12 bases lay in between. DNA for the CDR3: TGTGCCAGCAGTTTATCGGCGGGGCGGGGTGAAAAACTGTTTTTT. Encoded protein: CASSLSAGRGEKLFF.

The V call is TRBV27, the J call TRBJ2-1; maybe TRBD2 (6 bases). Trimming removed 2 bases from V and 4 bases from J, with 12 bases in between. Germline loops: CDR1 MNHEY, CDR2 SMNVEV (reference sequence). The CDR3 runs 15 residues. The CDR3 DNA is TGTGCCAGCAGTTTAACTAGCCTTCTGTACAATGAGCAGTTCTTC. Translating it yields CASSLTSLLYNEQFF.

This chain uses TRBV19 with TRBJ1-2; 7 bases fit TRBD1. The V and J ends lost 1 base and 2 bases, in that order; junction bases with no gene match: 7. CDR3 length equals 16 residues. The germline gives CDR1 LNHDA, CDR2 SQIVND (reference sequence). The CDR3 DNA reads TGTGCCAGTAGTATAGGTTCTACGGGACAGAACTATGGCTACACCTTC. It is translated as CASSIGSTGQNYGYTF. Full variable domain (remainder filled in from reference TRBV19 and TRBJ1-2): DGGITQSPKYLFRKEGQNVTLSCEQNLNHDAMYWYRQDPGQGLRLIYYSQIVNDFQKGDIAEGYSVSREKKESFPLTVTSAQKNPTAFYLCASSIGSTGQNYGYTFGSGTRLTVV.

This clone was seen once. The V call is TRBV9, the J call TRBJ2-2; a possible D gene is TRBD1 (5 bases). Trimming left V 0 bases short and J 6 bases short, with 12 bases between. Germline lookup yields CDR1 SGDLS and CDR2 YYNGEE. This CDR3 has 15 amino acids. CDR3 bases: TGTGCCAGCAGCGTAGAGGTAGGGGTGGCCGGGGAGCTGTTTTTT. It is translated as CASSVEVGVAGELFF.